This T cell receptor beta chain was observed in a study of blood T cell repertoires in COVID-19. Sequencing was performed with immunoSEQ multiplex PCR; in TCRdb, only in-frame clones are kept and a portion is missing. The sample holds 300,000 to 400,000 clones, approximately 91% seen once. This CDR3 is 15 amino acids long. Germline V gives CDR1 SGHAT, CDR2 FQNNGV. Trimming took off 5 bases at V and 4 bases at J, with 14 bases between the two ends. Sequencing used PBMCs or T cells enriched from blood (not recorded which). The chain carries TRBV11-2 and TRBJ1-4; maybe TRBD1 (6 bases). The receptor was isolated from a man in his 60s who had recovered from COVID-19. This CDR3 reads CASSLVGGVNEKLFF. In DNA form, the CDR3 reads TGTGCCAGCAGCCTGGTAGGGGGTGTTAATGAAAAACTGTTTTTT.